The 20 T cell receptor beta chains in this list originate from one sample, sequenced in a study of CD4+ T cells in melanoma. Sequencing was performed with immunoSEQ multiplex PCR; in TCRdb, only in-frame clones are kept and a portion is missing. Of 13,000 or so clones in the sample, around 70% are singletons; the top ten hold roughly a tenth. The sample taken for sequencing was cells from a culture (not recorded whether cultured in vitro). The source of these receptors is a human donor with melanoma.

The CDR3 nucleotides are TGTGCCAGCAGCCCGACAGGGGTATCACCCCTCCACTTT. As protein: CASSPTGVSPLHF. The chain carries TRBV7-2 and TRBJ1-6; 8 bases map to TRBD1. The CDR3 consists of 13 residues. Germline V gene data show CDR1 as SGHTA and CDR2 as FQGNSA. Trimming took 5 bases from V and 10 from J; bases not matched to a gene: 4.

By sample share, this clone is hyperexpanded. This sequence joins TRBV14 and TRBJ2-3; D call uncertain. This CDR3 has 18 residues. V was trimmed by 4 bases and J by 4 bases, leaving 24 bases between them. In germline, CDR1 is SGHDN, CDR2 FVKESK. The CDR3 DNA reads as TGTGCCAGCAGCCCCTCAGTTGGTGTCTCTATAACGTCAGATACGCAGTATTTT. This encodes CASSPSVGVSITSDTQYF.

The chain uses TRBV30 and TRBJ1-1, with unresolved D. Per germline, CDR1 GTSNPN and CDR2 SVGIG (reference sequence). The V end lost 0 bases, the J end lost 1 base, and 12 bases lay between the germline ends. The CDR3 sequence is 15 residues long. The CDR3 coding sequence is TGTGCCTGGAGTGTTCCACGTATGCCGAACACTGAAGCTTTCTTT. This codes for CAWSVPRMPNTEAFF.

This chain uses TRBV7-9 with TRBJ1-2, with a weak D call TRBD1 (6 bases). Germline V gives CDR1 SEHNR, CDR2 FQNEAQ (reference sequence). The CDR3 is made up of 14 amino acids. The CDR3 loop is CAQRGDPPKNGYTF. The CDR3 DNA sequence: TGTGCACAAAGGGGGGACCCCCCAAAGAATGGCTACACCTTC.

This chain uses TRBV2 with TRBJ2-1; D remains unclear. Germline CDR1 reads SNHLY; CDR2 reads FYNNEI. The CDR3 runs 14 residues. V dropped 3 bases and J dropped 4 bases, with 10 bases sitting between them. The CDR3 spells CASSEIRWYNEQFF. The CDR3 DNA reads TGTGCCAGCAGTGAGATACGCTGGTACAATGAGCAGTTCTTC.

This clone was counted a few times. The rearrangement links TRBV19 to TRBJ1-2; 11 bases agree with TRBD1. CDR1 and CDR2 (germline): LNHDA, SQIVND (reference sequence). V lost 10 bases, J lost 7 bases, and 11 bases stayed unmatched. The CDR3 length is 14 residues. The CDR3: CATSPDRGQGGYTF. DNA of the CDR3: TGTGCCACCTCTCCGGACAGGGGGCAAGGTGGCTACACCTTC.

The J gene is TRBJ1-5, the V gene TRBV19; tentatively, D is TRBD1 (6 bases). Trimming took 4 bases from V and 1 from J, leaving 14 bases between them. CDR3 length: 16 amino acids. From germline, CDR1 is LNHDA and CDR2 SQIVND (reference sequence). The CDR3 reads CASSTYGQFSNQPQHF. CDR3 DNA: TGTGCCAGTAGTACTTACGGACAGTTCAGCAATCAGCCCCAGCATTTT.

The J gene is TRBJ2-2, the V gene TRBV29-1; D might be TRBD1 (5 bases). This CDR3 spans 14 amino acids. Germline loops: CDR1 SQVTM, CDR2 ANQGSEA. Between the trimmed V and J ends, which lost 6 bases and 3 bases, there was a span of 14 bases. The CDR3 DNA sequence: TGCAGCGTCGCCCGGATAGGGGACACCGGGGAGCTGTTTTTT. Amino acids: CSVARIGDTGELFF.

V gene TRBV14 combines with J gene TRBJ1-4; 7 bases line up with TRBD1. With V trimmed by 4 bases and J by 7 bases, 6 bases remained unmatched. Germline assignment: CDR1 SGHDN and CDR2 FVKESK. This CDR3 comprises 14 residues. Here the CDR3 DNA reads TGTGCCAGCAGCCGGAACAGGGGCAGTGAAAAACTGTTTTTT. Translating gives CASSRNRGSEKLFF. Supplemented by reference TRBV14 and TRBJ1-4, the full variable domain reads EAGVTQFPSHSVIEKGQTVTLRCDPISGHDNLYWYRRVMGKEIKFLLHFVKESKQDESGMPNNRFLAERTGGTYSTLKVQPAELEDSGVYFCASSRNRGSEKLFFGSGTQLSVL.

The V gene is TRBV5-4, the J gene TRBJ2-3, with D maybe TRBD1 (5 bases). Germline CDR1 and CDR2: SGHNT and YYREEE (reference sequence). This CDR3 has 15 amino acids. V dropped 0 bases and J dropped 3 bases, with 11 bases sitting between them. CDR3 coding DNA: TGTGCCAGCAGCTTGGGGGGCCCCGGGACAGATACGCAGTATTTT. It yields the protein CASSLGGPGTDTQYF.

The V gene is TRBV27, the J gene TRBJ2-4; D not certain. CDR3 length: 12 amino acids. V was cut by 4 bases and J by 5 bases, with 6 bases left in between. Germline V gives CDR1 MNHEY, CDR2 SMNVEV (reference sequence). The CDR3 is CASSSDENIQYF. CDR3 DNA sequence: TGTGCCAGCAGTTCTGACGAAAACATTCAGTACTTC.

The J gene is TRBJ2-1, the V gene TRBV19; 7 nucleotides match TRBD1. V lost 9 bases, J lost 5 bases, and 13 bases stayed unmatched. Looked up from germline, CDR1 is LNHDA and CDR2 is SQIVND (reference sequence). The CDR3 covers 15 residues. The CDR3 loop is CASRQGQLLNNEQFF. The CDR3 DNA reads as TGTGCCAGCCGCCAGGGACAGCTATTAAACAATGAGCAGTTCTTC. Complete variable domain (other parts from reference TRBV19 and TRBJ2-1): DGGITQSPKYLFRKEGQNVTLSCEQNLNHDAMYWYRQDPGQGLRLIYYSQIVNDFQKGDIAEGYSVSREKKESFPLTVTSAQKNPTAFYLCASRQGQLLNNEQFFGPGTRLTVL.

The chain links TRBV6-5 to TRBJ1-1; TRBD1 is a possible D gene (5 bases). Trimming cost V 7 bases and J 0 bases, with 12 bases left between them. Germline CDR1 is MNHEY and CDR2 is SVGAGI. The CDR3 has 14 amino acids. CDR3 in amino acids: CASTDSLMNTEAFF. Written as DNA, the CDR3 is TGTGCCAGCACCGACAGTCTCATGAACACTGAAGCTTTCTTT.

This clone came up a few times. The CDR3: CSVRKQGTNSPLHF. The CDR3 DNA sequence: TGCAGCGTCCGTAAACAGGGGACAAATTCACCCCTCCACTTT. V gene TRBV29-1 combines with J gene TRBJ1-6; 7 nucleotides align to TRBD1. The CDR3 totals 14 residues. Germline-derived CDR1 and CDR2 are SQVTM and ANQGSEA. V lost 6 bases, J lost 7 bases, and 9 bases stayed unmatched.

The gene calls are TRBV6-5 and TRBJ2-3; D is perhaps TRBD1 (6 bases). Per the germline V gene, CDR1 is MNHEY and CDR2 is SVGAGI. V dropped 8 bases and J dropped 6 bases, with 9 bases sitting between them. This CDR3 is built from 11 residues. The CDR3 nucleotides read TGTGCCAGCCGAAGGGGGGATACGCAGTATTTT. Its translation: CASRRGDTQYF.

This CDR3 is CASSSRTGTTPEGELFF. CDR3 nucleotides: TGTGCCAGCAGCTCCAGGACCGGGACTACCCCAGAAGGGGAGCTGTTTTTT. The V call is TRBV5-4, the J call TRBJ2-2, with 7 bases matching TRBD2. V was pared by 3 bases and J by 8 bases, with 16 bases of the junction left unmatched. Looked up from germline, CDR1 is SGHNT and CDR2 is YYREEE (reference sequence). The CDR3 is 17 amino acids.

This clone turned up a few times. The chain joins TRBV29-1 to TRBJ1-5; D unclear. The CDR3 is made up of 11 amino acids. Germline CDR1 is SQVTM and CDR2 is ANQGSEA. Trimming shortened V by 4 bases and J by 9 bases, and 10 bases separated the two germline ends. CDR3 amino acids: CSVGDKGPQHF. In nucleotides, the CDR3 is TGCAGCGTTGGAGACAAGGGGCCCCAGCATTTT.

In its sample, this clone was seen a few times. The chain recombines TRBV2 with TRBJ1-5; D is perhaps TRBD1 (6 bases). The CDR3 has 15 residues. In germline, CDR1 is SNHLY, CDR2 FYNNEI. The germline V and J ends were trimmed by 7 bases and 0 bases, with 13 bases remaining between them. CDR3 sequence: CASTGSGASNQPQHF. The DNA for the CDR3 is TGTGCCAGCACAGGGTCAGGGGCTAGCAATCAGCCCCAGCATTTT.

V gene TRBV7-2 combines with J gene TRBJ1-1; no definite D call. The germline V gene has CDR1 SGHTA and CDR2 FQGNSA. The V end was cut by 5 bases, the J end by 1 base, with 17 bases between. The CDR3 is 16 residues long. The CDR3 protein is CASSPSLLKANTEAFF. The CDR3 DNA follows: TGTGCCAGCAGCCCGAGTCTCCTTAAGGCGAACACTGAAGCTTTCTTT.

This clone has just a few counts. V gene TRBV29-1 combines with J gene TRBJ1-1; 8 nucleotides align to TRBD1. The length of the CDR3 is 12 residues. V lost 7 bases and J lost 1; bases outside the gene matches: 2. Germline V gene data show CDR1 as SQVTM and CDR2 as ANQGSEA. The chain's CDR3 is CSAGGWNTEAFF. CDR3 coding DNA: TGCAGCGCAGGGGGCTGGAACACTGAAGCTTTCTTT. Together with reference TRBV29-1 and TRBJ1-1, the CDR3 gives the full variable domain: SAVISQKPSRDICQRGTSLTIQCQVDSQVTMMFWYRQQPGQSLTLIATANQGSEATYESGFVIDKFPISRPNLTFSTLTVSNMSPEDSSIYLCSAGGWNTEAFFGQGTRLTVV.